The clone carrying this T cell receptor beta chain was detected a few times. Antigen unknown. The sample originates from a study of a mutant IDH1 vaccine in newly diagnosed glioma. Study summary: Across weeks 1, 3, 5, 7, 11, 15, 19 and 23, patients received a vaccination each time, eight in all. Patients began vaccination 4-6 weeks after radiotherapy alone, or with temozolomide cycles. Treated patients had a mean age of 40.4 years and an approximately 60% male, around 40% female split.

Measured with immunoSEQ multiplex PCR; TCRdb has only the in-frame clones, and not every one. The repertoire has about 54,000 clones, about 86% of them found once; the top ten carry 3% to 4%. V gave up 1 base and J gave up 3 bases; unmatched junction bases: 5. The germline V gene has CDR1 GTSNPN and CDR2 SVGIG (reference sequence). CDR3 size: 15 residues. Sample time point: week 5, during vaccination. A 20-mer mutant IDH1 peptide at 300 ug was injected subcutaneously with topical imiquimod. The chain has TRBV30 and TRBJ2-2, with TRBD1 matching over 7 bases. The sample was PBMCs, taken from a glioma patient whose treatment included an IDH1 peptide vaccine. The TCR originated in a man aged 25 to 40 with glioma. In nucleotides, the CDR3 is TGTGCCTGGAGTGCAGGAGACAGGGACACCGGGGAGCTGTTTTTT. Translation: CAWSAGDRDTGELFF.